A selection of T cell receptor beta chains follows, all from one sample in a study of shared clonotypes between healthy human individuals. Sequencing was performed with immunoSEQ multiplex PCR; in TCRdb, only in-frame clones are kept and a portion is missing. Among under 2.5 million clones listed, about 90% were seen once. Sequencing input: naive CD4+ T cells from PBMCs. The receptors stem from a man aged 18 to 35 in good health. Some clones in this sample may be carry-over from other donors' samples. The CDR3 runs from the conserved cysteine through the conserved F or W. The order of the fields is V gene, clone size, D gene, J gene, CDR3 length, CDR3 DNA, CDR3 protein. D genes are given only for firm matches. Size is stated for part of the rows, as once, few or many counts, or as a class when the clone is expanded.

TRBV5-8,.,.,TRBJ1-5,17,TGTGCCAGCAGCTTGTTACAGACCCTTTATAGCAATCAGCCCCAGCATTTT,CASSLLQTLYSNQPQHF
TRBV19,.,.,TRBJ1-4,13,TGTGCCAGTAAGGCCGGGGTGGTTGAAAAACTGTTTTTT,CASKAGVVEKLFF
TRBV28,.,TRBD2,TRBJ2-1,17,TGTGCCAGCAGTTTTCAACGGCGGGAGAGCTCCTACAATGAGCAGTTCTTC,CASSFQRRESSYNEQFF
TRBV5-5,.,.,TRBJ2-7,12,TGTGCCAGCAGCCAGTCCGCGCTCGAGCAGTACTTC,CASSQSALEQYF
TRBV6-1,.,.,TRBJ2-5,10,TGTGCCAGCACGTTGTCGACCCAGTACTTC,CASTLSTQYF
TRBV5-1,.,.,TRBJ2-2,15,TGCGCCAGCAGCCCTAATCCACTTGTGACCGGGGAGCTGTTTTTT,CASSPNPLVTGELFF
TRBV27,.,TRBD1,TRBJ1-1,13,TGTGCCAGCAGGGACAGGGTCCTCACTGAAGCTTTCTTT,CASRDRVLTEAFF
TRBV5-1,once,.,TRBJ2-5,13,TGCGCCAGCAGCGCGGGTTGGAAAGAGACCCAGTACTTC,CASSAGWKETQYF
TRBV7-3,.,.,TRBJ2-5,13,TGTGCCAGCAGCTTAATGAGACAAGAGACCCAGTACTTC,CASSLMRQETQYF
TRBV5-1,.,.,TRBJ1-1,16,TGCGCCAGCAGCTTGGCCGTGGCGAATATGAACACTGAAGCTTTCTTT,CASSLAVANMNTEAFF
TRBV7-9,.,.,TRBJ2-7,13,TGTGCCAGCAGCTTTATCGGGAGCTACGAGCAGTACTTC,CASSFIGSYEQYF
TRBV10-2,once,.,TRBJ2-3,15,TGCGCCAGCAGTGAGGCCATAACCTTCACAGATACGCAGTATTTT,CASSEAITFTDTQYF
TRBV28,.,.,TRBJ2-7,11,TGTGCCAGCAGTTATTACTACGAGCAGTACTTC,CASSYYYEQYF
TRBV29-1,.,.,TRBJ1-4,13,TGCAGCGTTGGTGGGGGAGGTGGAGAAAAACTGTTTTTT,CSVGGGGGEKLFF
TRBV14,.,.,TRBJ2-3,17,TGTGCCAGCAGCCAATTCCGGATCTCAACTAGCACAGATACGCAGTATTTT,CASSQFRISTSTDTQYF
TRBV7-6,once,.,TRBJ1-3,16,TGTGCCAGCAGCGCTAGTAGTGGGGCGAGTGGAAACACCATATATTTT,CASSASSGASGNTIYF
TRBV7-6,.,.,TRBJ2-5,12,TGTGCCAGCAGCCAGCGCCATGAGACCCAGTACTTC,CASSQRHETQYF
TRBV27,.,TRBD1,TRBJ1-1,15,TGTGCCAGCAGTCCCCGGACAGGGGGTGGAACTGAAGCTTTCTTT,CASSPRTGGGTEAFF
TRBV29-1,.,TRBD1,TRBJ2-5,17,TGCAGCGCCCTCGGGACAGGTCATCAAGGCCGGCGGGAGACCCAGTACTTC,CSALGTGHQGRRETQYF
TRBV2,few,.,TRBJ2-2,12,TGTGCCAGCAGTGGGGACACCGGGGAGCTGTTTTTT,CASSGDTGELFF
TRBV30,.,.,TRBJ2-2,12,TGTGCCTGGAGACAGAACACCGGGGAGCTGTTTTTT,CAWRQNTGELFF
TRBV4-3,.,TRBD1,TRBJ1-1,15,TGCGCCAGCAGCCACACAACGGACAGGAGGGCTGAAGCTTTCTTT,CASSHTTDRRAEAFF
TRBV14,.,TRBD1,TRBJ2-1,20,TGTGCCAGCAGCCAAGAAGGGGCCAGGGGGCAGTTGAGCTCCTACAATGAGCAGTTCTTC,CASSQEGARGQLSSYNEQFF
TRBV19,.,TRBD1,TRBJ1-2,13,TGTGCCAGTAGACCGACAGGGCTGGATGGCTACACCTTC,CASRPTGLDGYTF
TRBV27,once,TRBD1,TRBJ1-4,16,TGTGCCAGCAGGCCCAGGGGGCCTGGGGCTAATGAAAAACTGTTTTTT,CASRPRGPGANEKLFF
TRBV7-2,once,TRBD2,TRBJ2-7,15,TGTGCCAGCAGCCTAGTGGCGGGAGCCTCCTACGAGCAGTACTTC,CASSLVAGASYEQYF
TRBV10-1,.,.,TRBJ2-7,13,TGCGCCAGCAGTAGGTCCATACCTAACGAGCAGTACTTC,CASSRSIPNEQYF
TRBV5-4,.,TRBD1,TRBJ2-2,14,TGTGCCAGCAGAGAATCACAGGGGGCCGGGGAGCTGTTTTTT,CASRESQGAGELFF
TRBV5-1,once,TRBD2,TRBJ2-7,16,TGCGCCAGCAGCCCGGGACTAGCGGGAGCTTTTGACGAGCAGTACTTC,CASSPGLAGAFDEQYF
TRBV9,once,.,TRBJ2-3,15,TGTGCCAGCAGCGTTCTAAACCTGATCACAGATACGCAGTATTTT,CASSVLNLITDTQYF
TRBV4-1,.,.,TRBJ1-5,15,TGCGCCAGCAGCCAAGACGGCCACCTCAATCAGCCCCAGCATTTT,CASSQDGHLNQPQHF
TRBV5-1,few,.,TRBJ1-1,14,TGCGCCAGCAGCGCGGGGCGCAGGAGCACTGAAGCTTTCTTT,CASSAGRRSTEAFF
TRBV6-1,.,.,TRBJ2-7,13,TGTGCCAGCAGTTTGGGGACACAGTACGAGCAGTACTTC,CASSLGTQYEQYF
TRBV25-1,.,TRBD1,TRBJ2-5,15,TGTGCCAGCAGTGCACTAGACAGGGTCCTGGAGACCCAGTACTTC,CASSALDRVLETQYF
TRBV6-5,.,TRBD1,TRBJ1-2,15,TGTGCCAGCAGCGCAGGGGGCGCATCGGGCTATGGCTACACCTTC,CASSAGGASGYGYTF